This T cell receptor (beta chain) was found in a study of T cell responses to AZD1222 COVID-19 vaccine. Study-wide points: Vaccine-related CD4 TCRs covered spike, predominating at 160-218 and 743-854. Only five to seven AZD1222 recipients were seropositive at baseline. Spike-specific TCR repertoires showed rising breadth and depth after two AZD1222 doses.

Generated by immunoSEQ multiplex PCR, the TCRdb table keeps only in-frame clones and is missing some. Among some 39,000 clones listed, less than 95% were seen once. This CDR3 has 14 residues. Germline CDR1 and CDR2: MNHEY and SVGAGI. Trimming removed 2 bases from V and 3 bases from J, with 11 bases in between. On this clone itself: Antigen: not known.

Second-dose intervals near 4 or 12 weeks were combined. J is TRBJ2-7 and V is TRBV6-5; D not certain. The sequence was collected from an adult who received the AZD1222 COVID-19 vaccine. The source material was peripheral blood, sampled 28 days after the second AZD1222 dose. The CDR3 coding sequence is TGTGCCAGCAGTTACCACGTGGAGTACTACGAGCAGTACTTC. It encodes CASSYHVEYYEQYF.